Shown below are 5 T cell receptor beta chains from a single sample sequenced in a study of blood T cell repertoires in COVID-19. Sequencing was performed with immunoSEQ multiplex PCR; in TCRdb, only in-frame clones are kept and a portion is missing. Here the sample spans around 170,000 clones, just under 80% being singletons. The sample was peripheral blood. All receptors come from a man between 65 and 80 years old with active or convalescent COVID-19.

The chain joins TRBV2 to TRBJ1-1, with D possibly matching TRBD1 (5 bases). Trimming shortened V by 7 bases and J by 3 bases, and 12 bases separated the two germline ends. CDR3 length: 13 residues. Per germline, CDR1 SNHLY and CDR2 FYNNEI. Written as DNA, the CDR3 is TGTGCCAGCACCTACCTAGGGGACACTGAAGCTTTCTTT. This gives the protein CASTYLGDTEAFF. Complete variable domain (other parts from reference TRBV2 and TRBJ1-1): EPEVTQTPSHQVTQMGQEVILRCVPISNHLYFYWYRQILGQKVEFLVSFYNNEISEKSEIFDDQFSVERPDGSNFTLKIRSTKLEDSAMYFCASTYLGDTEAFFGQGTRLTVV.

V usage is TRBV6-5 and J usage is TRBJ1-6, with 9 nucleotides matching TRBD1. The CDR3 spans 13 residues. Germline CDR1 reads MNHEY; CDR2 reads SVGAGI. The junction had 8 bases not matched to a gene; V was cut back by 7 bases and J by 13 bases. CDR3 sequence reads: CASTRDRVVPLHF. CDR3 in DNA: TGTGCCAGCACCCGGGACAGGGTTGTGCCCCTCCACTTT.

The V gene is TRBV4-3, the J gene TRBJ1-4; 7 positions match TRBD1. Germline trimming cut 2 bases from V and 9 bases from J; bases unmatched to any gene: 6. There are 14 residues in the CDR3. Per germline, CDR1 LGHNA and CDR2 YSLEER. CDR3 region: CASSQSWDSKKLFF. The CDR3 bases are TGCGCCAGCAGCCAATCGTGGGACAGTAAAAAACTGTTTTTT.

V and J are TRBV2 and TRBJ1-5; 8 bases line up with TRBD1. This CDR3 is 16 amino acids long. V trimming: 1 base; J trimming: 0 bases; junction bases outside the gene matches: 2. Germline V gives CDR1 SNHLY, CDR2 FYNNEI. CDR3: CASSEGTGYSNQPQHF. CDR3 coding DNA: TGTGCCAGCAGTGAAGGGACAGGGTATAGCAATCAGCCCCAGCATTTT.

This clone has only a few counts. This chain links TRBV10-3 with TRBJ2-1, with 7 bases aligning to TRBD2. Trimming cost V 11 bases and J 4 bases; bases outside gene matches: 14. The germline gives CDR1 ENHRY, CDR2 SYGVKD. The CDR3 contains 15 residues. CDR3 DNA: TGTGCCGTAAACGGCGGGGGTGGGCTTTACAATGAGCAGTTCTTC. Translating gives CAVNGGGGLYNEQFF.